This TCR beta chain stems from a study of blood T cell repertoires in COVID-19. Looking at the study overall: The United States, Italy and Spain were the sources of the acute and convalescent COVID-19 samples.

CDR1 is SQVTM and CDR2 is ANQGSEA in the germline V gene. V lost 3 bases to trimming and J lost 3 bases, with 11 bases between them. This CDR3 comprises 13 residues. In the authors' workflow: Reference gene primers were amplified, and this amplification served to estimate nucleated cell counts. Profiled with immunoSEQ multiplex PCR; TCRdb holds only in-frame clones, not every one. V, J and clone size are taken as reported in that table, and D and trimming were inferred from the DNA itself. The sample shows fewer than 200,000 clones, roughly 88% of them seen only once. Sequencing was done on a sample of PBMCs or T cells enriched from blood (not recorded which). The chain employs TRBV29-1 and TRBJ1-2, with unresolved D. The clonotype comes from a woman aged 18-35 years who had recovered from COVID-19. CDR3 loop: CSVEAGGYYGYTF. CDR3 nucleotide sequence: TGCAGCGTTGAGGCTGGCGGATACTATGGCTACACCTTC.